This entry lists 32 T cell receptor beta chains sequenced from one sample in a study of neoadjuvant anti-PD-1 for oral cavity cancer. Profiled with immunoSEQ multiplex PCR; TCRdb holds only in-frame clones, not every one. The data show approximately 74,000 clones, about 84% seen once. This material consisted of PBMCs, taken before nivolumab (anti-PD-1) treatment. All receptors derive from a person aged 35-80 years with oral cavity squamous cell carcinoma.

This clone was observed once. The chain employs TRBV5-4 and TRBJ2-3; the D gene is possibly TRBD2 (6 bases). The germline gives CDR1 SGHNT, CDR2 YYREEE (reference sequence). The CDR3 runs 16 residues. Trimming took off 0 bases at V and 2 bases at J, with 13 bases between the two ends. The CDR3 spells CASSLVRRGYTDTQYF. In DNA, the CDR3 is TGTGCCAGCAGCTTGGTTAGGCGGGGCTACACAGATACGCAGTATTTT.

This clone was seen a handful of times. The rearrangement links TRBV27 to TRBJ2-1, with 7 bases aligning to TRBD2. The CDR3 is 15 residues long. Germline V gene data show CDR1 as MNHEY and CDR2 as SMNVEV (reference sequence). Trimming cost V 2 bases and J 3 bases; bases outside gene matches: 4. The CDR3 DNA sequence: TGTGCCAGCAGTTTAGCGGGAGTTAACTACAATGAGCAGTTCTTC. This gives the protein CASSLAGVNYNEQFF.

This clone was recorded once. The genes are TRBV7-3 and TRBJ1-2; 7 bases are shared with TRBD1. The germline V gene encodes CDR1 SGHTA and CDR2 FQGTGA. The trim removed 0 bases at V and 9 bases at J, leaving 10 bases unmatched. CDR3 length: 15 amino acids. CDR3 nucleotides: TGTGCCAGCAGCTTAACAACAGGGGCCACGACCAGCTACACCTTC. Protein: CASSLTTGATTSYTF.

CDR3 sequence (DNA): TGTGCCTGGAGAACAGATTCTGGGGCCAACGTCCTGACTTTC. Translating gives CAWRTDSGANVLTF. This chain connects TRBV30 to TRBJ2-6, with D hard to call. V gave up 3 bases and J gave up 1 base, with 7 bases separating them. The CDR3 length is 14 residues. Germline V gives CDR1 GTSNPN, CDR2 SVGIG (reference sequence). The complete variable domain, with remaining parts taken from reference TRBV30 and TRBJ2-6, reads SQTIHQWPATLVQPVGSPLSLECTVEGTSNPNLYWYRQAAGRGLQLLFYSVGIGQISSEVPQNLSASRPQDRQFILSSKKLLLSDSGFYLCAWRTDSGANVLTFGAGSRLTVL.

This clone is classed as medium-sized. The V gene is TRBV2, the J gene TRBJ2-1; 7 bases fit TRBD1. Per germline, CDR1 SNHLY and CDR2 FYNNEI. With V trimmed by 7 bases and J by 7 bases, 10 bases remained unmatched. The CDR3 has 14 residues. CDR3 in DNA: TGTGCCAGCACCCCGGGACAGCTGGGGAATGAGCAGTTCTTC. Translation gives CASTPGQLGNEQFF.

The DNA of the CDR3 is TGTGCCAGCAGTTACCGACTCGATAGCAATCAGCCCCAGCATTTT. Its translation is CASSYRLDSNQPQHF. V gene TRBV6-6 combines with J gene TRBJ1-5; D ambiguous. CDR1 MNHNY and CDR2 SVGAGI come from the germline V gene (reference sequence). This CDR3 has 15 residues. V was shortened by 2 bases and J by 0 bases, with 8 bases between the two germline ends.

The genes are TRBV11-2 and TRBJ2-7, with a tentative D call TRBD1 (6 bases). Germline-derived CDR1 and CDR2 are SGHAT and FQNNGV. V lost 1 base and J lost 7, with 17 bases in between. This CDR3 has 15 residues. The CDR3 loop reads CASSLVTGTTWEQYF. CDR3 DNA sequence: TGTGCCAGCAGCTTAGTTACAGGGACCACCTGGGAGCAGTACTTC.

The chain is built from TRBV19 and TRBJ1-2, with 9 bases matching TRBD1. V shed 7 bases and J 7 bases; nucleotides not matched to a gene: 7. The CDR3 is made up of 13 amino acids. The germline V gene encodes CDR1 LNHDA and CDR2 SQIVND (reference sequence). For the CDR3, the DNA is TGTGCCAGTACCGAACAGGGGGCCGGTGGCTACACCTTC. Translating it yields CASTEQGAGGYTF. The variable domain in full, with the rest retrieved from reference TRBV19 and TRBJ1-2, is DGGITQSPKYLFRKEGQNVTLSCEQNLNHDAMYWYRQDPGQGLRLIYYSQIVNDFQKGDIAEGYSVSREKKESFPLTVTSAQKNPTAFYLCASTEQGAGGYTFGSGTRLTVV.

V usage is TRBV11-2 and J usage is TRBJ1-2, with D tentatively TRBD1 (5 bases). Per germline, CDR1 SGHAT and CDR2 FQNNGV. This CDR3 contains 14 residues. V was cut by 4 bases and J by 8 bases, with 17 bases left in between. CDR3 in DNA: TGTGCCAGCAGCTCTCTAGAACCACGGGGGGGCTACACCTTC. It translates to CASSSLEPRGGYTF.

V is TRBV6-1 and J is TRBJ2-7, with 11 bases that match TRBD2. The CDR3 contains 16 residues. The germline V gene has CDR1 MNHNS and CDR2 SASEGT. Trimming removed 0 bases from V and 4 bases from J; junction bases left unmatched: 5. As DNA, the CDR3 is TGTGCCAGCAGTGAAGCGCTTAGGACTAGCGGGTACGAGCAGTACTTC. Translated, it gives CASSEALRTSGYEQYF.

V usage is TRBV6-7 and J usage is TRBJ2-1, with 16 bases identical to TRBD2. TRBV6-7 is flagged as an ORF with uncertain function. This CDR3 region has 17 residues. J was trimmed by 9 bases and V by 6 bases; bases with no gene match: 11. The CDR3 loop is CASSKYGTSGRAGEQFF. CDR3 bases: TGTGCCAGCAGCAAATATGGGACTAGCGGGAGGGCGGGTGAGCAGTTCTTC.

This chain joins TRBV27 and TRBJ1-2; a weak D match, TRBD1 (6 bases). Trimming cost V 2 bases and J 6 bases, with 16 bases left between them. The CDR3 is 15 residues long. The germline V gene has CDR1 MNHEY and CDR2 SMNVEV (reference sequence). CDR3 nucleotides: TGTGCCAGCAGTTTACAATGGACAGCCTCTAATGGCTACACCTTC. Protein: CASSLQWTASNGYTF.

The gene calls are TRBV6-1 and TRBJ2-7; no reliable D call. The germline gives CDR1 MNHNS, CDR2 SASEGT. Trimming removed 5 bases from V and 4 bases from J, with 6 bases in between. The CDR3 runs 11 residues. The CDR3 DNA reads TGTGCCAGCAGTAGTCAATACGAGCAGTACTTC. Protein product: CASSSQYEQYF.

The chain uses TRBV29-1 and TRBJ2-5, with D unclear. Germline loops: CDR1 SQVTM, CDR2 ANQGSEA. There are 10 residues in the CDR3. The V gene lost 4 bases and the J gene lost 5 bases, with 5 bases spanning the gap. CDR3 in DNA: TGCAGCGTTGGGTGGGAGACCCAGTACTTC. It translates to CSVGWETQYF.

V usage is TRBV2 and J usage is TRBJ2-7; either TRBD1 or TRBD2 may supply D (5 bases each). The CDR3 extends over 13 amino acids. Germline CDR1 reads SNHLY; CDR2 reads FYNNEI. Trimming cost V 7 bases and J 6 bases, with 16 bases left between them. The CDR3: CASNQGGRGEQYF. The CDR3 DNA reads TGTGCCAGCAATCAGGGTGGCCGGGGCGAGCAGTACTTC.

Concerning this clone: Germline is not matched at one junction end, which may reflect a read error. This chain uses TRBV2 with TRBJ2-2; perhaps TRBD2 as D (5 bases). The CDR3 loop spans 14 amino acids. Germline lookup yields CDR1 SNHLY and CDR2 FYNNEI. CDR3 residues: CASTQRMGSGELFF. In DNA, the CDR3 is TGTGCTAGCACGCAGCGGATGGGATCCGGGGAGCTGTTTTTT. The entire variable domain, with the rest obtained from reference TRBV2 and TRBJ2-2, is as follows: EPEVTQTPSHQVTQMGQEVILRCVPISNHLYFYWYRQILGQKVEFLVSFYNNEISEKSEIFDDQFSVERPDGSNFTLKIRSTKLEDSAMYFCASTQRMGSGELFFGEGSRLTVL.

The chain carries TRBV11-2 and TRBJ2-1; 8 nucleotides line up with TRBD2. Germline V gene data show CDR1 as SGHAT and CDR2 as FQNNGV. This CDR3 comprises 18 residues. The J segment lost 0 bases and the V segment lost 3 bases, leaving 10 bases of the junction unmatched. CDR3 in DNA: TGTGCCAGCAGCTTGGGGCTAGCGGGTTTTAGCTCCTACAATGAGCAGTTCTTC. The encoded protein is CASSLGLAGFSSYNEQFF.

V usage is TRBV19 and J usage is TRBJ1-1; 10 nucleotides match TRBD1. The CDR3 consists of 15 residues. Per the germline V gene, CDR1 is LNHDA and CDR2 is SQIVND (reference sequence). Trimming removed 7 bases from V and 0 bases from J; junction bases left unmatched: 5. In nucleotides, the CDR3 is TGTGCCAGTACTTCGACAGGGGGCATGAACACTGAAGCTTTCTTT. It encodes CASTSTGGMNTEAFF.

The V call is TRBV19, the J call TRBJ1-1, with 7 nucleotides matching TRBD1. Germline V lookup: CDR1 LNHDA, CDR2 SQIVND (reference sequence). The CDR3 runs to 13 residues. The trim removed 9 bases at V and 4 bases at J, leaving 8 bases unmatched. This chain's CDR3 is CASRQGGVTEAFF. The CDR3 DNA reads as TGTGCCAGCCGGCAAGGGGGCGTCACTGAAGCTTTCTTT.

This rearrangement joins TRBV29-1 to TRBJ2-2, with D possibly being TRBD1 or TRBD2 (5 bases each). V lost 6 bases and J 1 base, leaving 9 bases between the germline ends. From germline, CDR1 is SQVTM and CDR2 ANQGSEA. The length of the CDR3 is 13 residues. The CDR3 region is CSVGTENTGELFF. DNA of the CDR3: TGCAGCGTCGGGACGGAGAACACCGGGGAGCTGTTTTTT.

Remarks on this clone: Sequence at one end of the junction differs from germline and may be a read error. The chain employs TRBV27 and TRBJ2-7; TRBD1 might be the D (6 bases). CDR3 length: 14 residues. Germline CDR1 is MNHEY and CDR2 is SMNVEV (reference sequence). The DNA of the CDR3 is TGTGCCAGCAGTTTATTTGGACAGCCATACGAGCAGTGCTTC. It specifies CASSLFGQPYEQCF.

The chain has TRBV2 and TRBJ2-7; 13 bases align to TRBD2. Trimming at V came to 8 bases and at J to 6 bases, leaving 10 bases not matched to a gene. Germline CDR1 SNHLY, CDR2 FYNNEI. The CDR3 sequence is 15 residues long. CDR3 region: CASAFILAGGSEQYF. In DNA form, the CDR3 reads TGTGCCAGCGCCTTTATACTAGCGGGAGGGTCCGAGCAGTACTTC.

V gene TRBV28 combines with J gene TRBJ1-1; D call uncertain. Trimming took off 4 bases at V and 5 bases at J, with 11 bases between the two ends. In germline, CDR1 is MDHEN, CDR2 SYDVKM. There are 13 residues in the CDR3. CDR3 coding DNA: TGTGCCAGCAGTTCGGGAAGGTGGACTGAAGCTTTCTTT. Protein: CASSSGRWTEAFF.

The chain carries TRBV2 and TRBJ2-3; D is possibly TRBD2 (5 bases). The CDR3 spans 15 residues. Trimming removed 10 bases from V and 2 bases from J, with 19 bases in between. Germline CDR1 and CDR2: SNHLY and FYNNEI. The CDR3 DNA follows: TGTGCCATCGGGGAAACCGGACCGATCACAGATACGCAGTATTTT. This translates into CAIGETGPITDTQYF.

This chain connects TRBV10-3 to TRBJ2-7; D not resolved. The germline gives CDR1 ENHRY, CDR2 SYGVKD. The CDR3 sequence is 14 residues long. V lost 0 bases to trimming and J lost 6 bases, with 12 bases between them. Here the CDR3 reads CAISESAGGSEQYF. CDR3 sequence (DNA): TGTGCCATCAGTGAGTCGGCAGGTGGGTCCGAGCAGTACTTC.

The chain employs TRBV5-6 and TRBJ1-1; the D is unclear. This CDR3 comprises 15 residues. Trimming removed 0 bases at V and 1 base at J, with 10 bases between. Germline V gene lookup returns CDR1 SGHDT and CDR2 YYEEEE. CDR3 sequence: CASSLVGRGNTEAFF. CDR3 DNA sequence: TGTGCCAGCAGCTTGGTAGGACGCGGGAACACTGAAGCTTTCTTT. Supplemented by reference TRBV5-6 and TRBJ1-1, the full variable domain reads DAGVTQSPTHLIKTRGQQVTLRCSPKSGHDTVSWYQQALGQGPQFIFQYYEEEERQRGNFPDRFSGHQFPNYSSELNVNALLLGDSALYLCASSLVGRGNTEAFFGQGTRLTVV.

There are a few counts of this clone. Other DNA sequences in this sample translate to the same CDR3. This rearrangement joins TRBV29-1 to TRBJ1-1; D possibly corresponds to TRBD1 (5 bases). Germline V gives CDR1 SQVTM, CDR2 ANQGSEA. This CDR3 spans 11 amino acids. The V end was cut by 4 bases, the J end by 3 bases, with 6 bases between. CDR3 in DNA: TGCAGCGTTGGGGGCGACACTGAAGCTTTCTTT. Its translation is CSVGGDTEAFF.

This chain connects TRBV30 to TRBJ2-7; 10 bases fit TRBD2. With V trimmed by 3 bases and J by 2 bases, 1 base remained unmatched. The CDR3 consists of 13 residues. Germline V gene lookup returns CDR1 GTSNPN and CDR2 SVGIG (reference sequence). The CDR3 DNA follows: TGTGCCTGGAGACTAGCGGGAACCTACGAGCAGTACTTC. This translates into CAWRLAGTYEQYF.

This chain joins TRBV11-2 and TRBJ2-5, with a possible D match to TRBD2 (5 bases). The CDR3 length is 13 residues. Looked up from germline, CDR1 is SGHAT and CDR2 is FQNNGV. V was pared by 3 bases and J by 3 bases, with 8 bases between. This CDR3 is CASSLGEKETQYF. As DNA, the CDR3 is TGTGCCAGCAGCTTGGGAGAAAAAGAGACCCAGTACTTC.

The rearrangement uses TRBV6-6 and TRBJ1-1; a weak D match, TRBD1 (5 bases). This CDR3 region has 12 residues. The germline CDR1 and CDR2 sequences are MNHNY and SVGAGI (reference sequence). The V and J ends lost 2 bases and 8 bases respectively, with 9 bases between them. The CDR3 coding sequence is TGTGCCAGCAGTTACGGAAACAGGGAAGCTTTCTTT. It encodes CASSYGNREAFF.

V gene TRBV2 combines with J gene TRBJ2-7; 9 positions match TRBD2. The CDR3 has 16 residues. The J segment lost 7 bases and the V segment lost 2 bases, leaving 12 bases of the junction unmatched. The germline V gene has CDR1 SNHLY and CDR2 FYNNEI. The CDR3, as DNA: TGTGCCAGCAGTGAAATAACTATAGCGGGAGAGGGTGAGCAGTACTTC. Protein product: CASSEITIAGEGEQYF.

V is TRBV11-1 and J is TRBJ1-3, with TRBD1 as a possible D gene (6 bases). CDR1 SGHAT and CDR2 FQDESV come from the germline V gene (reference sequence). The CDR3 is made up of 17 amino acids. Trimming pared 4 bases from V and 9 bases from J, leaving 25 bases between. The CDR3: CASSSTEYASGGGTIYF. CDR3 nucleotide sequence: TGTGCCAGCAGCTCGACCGAATACGCCTCTGGAGGGGGCACCATATATTTT.